This T cell receptor (beta chain) was identified during a study of blood T cells in healthy people across ages. Using a J-beta primer mix together with a sample-barcoded 5' primer, a second PCR was run for about 6 to 12 cycles. TCRdb re-derived calls from the 5' RACE reads in MiXCR, one entry per CDR3 protein. The table shows approximately 1,000,000 distinct CDR3 sequences, with more than 40% occurring only once. This clonotype was detected a few times. Sequenced: blood. The receptor's source is a woman in her fifties or sixties in good health.

CDR3 protein: CSARTSGRLSSTDTQYF. CDR3 DNA: TGCAGTGCTAGGACTAGCGGGAGGCTAAGCAGCACAGATACGCAGTATTTT. The J gene is TRBJ2-3, the V gene TRBV20-1; 13 nucleotides match TRBD2. The germline V gene has CDR1 DFQATT and CDR2 SNEGSKA (reference sequence). J gave up 0 bases and V 3 bases, and 6 bases lay outside the gene matches. The CDR3 has 17 amino acids.